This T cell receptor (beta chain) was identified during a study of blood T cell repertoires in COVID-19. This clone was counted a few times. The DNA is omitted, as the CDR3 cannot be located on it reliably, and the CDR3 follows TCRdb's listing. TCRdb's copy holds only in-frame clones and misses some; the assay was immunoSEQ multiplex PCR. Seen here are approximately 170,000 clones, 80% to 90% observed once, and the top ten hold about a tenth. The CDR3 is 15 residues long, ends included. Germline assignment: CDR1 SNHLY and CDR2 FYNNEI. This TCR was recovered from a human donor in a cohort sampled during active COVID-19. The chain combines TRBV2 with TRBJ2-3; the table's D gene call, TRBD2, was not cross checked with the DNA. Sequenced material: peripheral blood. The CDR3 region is CASSSSGSNTDTQYF.